One and the same sample provided the 5 T cell receptor beta chains below, sequenced in a study of Graves' ophthalmopathy and Graves' hyperthyroidism. Scientists amplified the TCR beta CDR3 regions from RNA transcripts. The workflow started with a first-round RT-PCR run with HTBI primers and then moved on to a second-round multiplex PCR. TCRdb called the multiplex PCR reads again in MiXCR, with one record for every CDR3 protein. The table has over a million distinct CDR3 sequences, about 36% seen once. The source material was peripheral blood or thyroid tissue (not recorded which). These receptors all come from an adult man with Graves' hyperthyroidism.

V gene TRBV12-3 or TRBV12-4 combines with J gene TRBJ1-4; 10 bases align to TRBD1. This CDR3 region has 14 residues. The CDR3 here is CATRRDRGREKLFF. The CDR3 bases are TGTGCAACCAGGCGGGACAGGGGTCGGGAAAAACTGTTTTTT.

In this sample, this clonotype turned up a few times. This chain uses TRBV12-3 or TRBV12-4 with TRBJ2-7; D is possibly TRBD2 (5 bases). The CDR3 extends over 15 amino acids. The V end lost 6 bases, the J end lost 2 bases, and 17 bases lay between the germline ends. The CDR3 DNA follows: TGTGCCAGCAGCCCCATCGAGGGTCCTACCTACGAGCAGTACTTC. Its translation: CASSPIEGPTYEQYF.

The sample holds a few counts of this clonotype. V is TRBV19 and J is TRBJ1-2, with D tentatively TRBD1 (6 bases). Germline V lookup: CDR1 LNHDA, CDR2 SQIVND (reference sequence). CDR3 length: 12 residues. V dropped 7 bases and J dropped 3 bases, with 9 bases sitting between them. The CDR3 region is CASTSGDYGYTF. CDR3 DNA sequence: TGTGCCAGTACCTCAGGGGACTATGGCTACACCTTC.

The chain couples TRBV28 to TRBJ2-7; D may be TRBD2 (6 bases). CDR1 and CDR2 from the germline V gene are MDHEN and SYDVKM. Trimming stripped 2 bases from V and 3 bases from J, with 17 bases between. The CDR3 length is 16 residues. DNA of the CDR3: TGTGCCAGCAGTTTACCCACGGGACTGGCTATCTACGAGCAGTACTTC. Protein sequence: CASSLPTGLAIYEQYF. Drawing the rest from reference TRBV28 and TRBJ2-7, the complete variable domain is DVKVTQSSRYLVKRTGEKVFLECVQDMDHENMFWYRQDPGLGLRLIYFSYDVKMKEKGDIPEGYSVSREKKERFSLILESASTNQTSMYLCASSLPTGLAIYEQYFGPGTRLTVT.

With respect to this clonotype: A much larger clone sits a single nucleotide away, making a read error possible. The gene calls are TRBV29-1 and TRBJ2-5, with D perhaps matching TRBD1 or TRBD2 (6 bases each). The CDR3 consists of 13 residues. Trimming took 5 bases from V and 5 from J, leaving 15 bases between them. The germline CDR1 and CDR2 sequences are SQVTM and ANQGSEA. The CDR3 bases are TGCAGCGTTCAGGAGGGGGGCGGGGAGACCCAGTACTTC. Translating it yields CSVQEGGGETQYF.